A single sample is the source of the 17 T cell receptor beta chains below, sequenced in a study of blood T cells in healthy people across ages. Through a sample-barcoded 5' primer and a J-beta primer mix, a second PCR was run for 7 to 11 cycles. TCRdb redid the calling of the 5' RACE reads with MiXCR, one entry per CDR3 protein. The sample records about 510,000 distinct CDR3 sequences, roughly a quarter being singletons. The sample was also reused in another study, on T cells of mothers and their children.

The specimen was blood. All receptors derive from a boy aged 2 to 10 in good health.

This clonotype occurred many times. The genes are TRBV9 and TRBJ2-3; TRBD1 aligns across 7 bases. The germline CDR1 and CDR2 sequences are SGDLS and YYNGEE. Trimming took 3 bases from V and 5 from J; bases not matched to a gene: 12. This CDR3 has 16 residues. The CDR3 region has the DNA TGTGCCAGCAGCGCTCAATCCGGGACAGCTCTAGATACGCAGTATTTT. Its protein is CASSAQSGTALDTQYF.

V is TRBV7-3 and J is TRBJ2-3; D is unclear. Looked up from germline, CDR1 is SGHTA and CDR2 is FQGTGA. The ends were cut back, 3 bases at V and 2 bases at J, with 6 bases in the middle. This CDR3 contains 13 residues. The CDR3 spells CASSFGPTDTQYF. In DNA, the CDR3 is TGTGCCAGCAGCTTCGGACCCACAGATACGCAGTATTTT.

This clonotype was detected many times. One end of the junction is discordant with germline, which a read error may explain. The V call is TRBV5-1, the J call TRBJ2-5; 7 positions agree with TRBD1. There are 14 residues in the CDR3. Germline loops: CDR1 SGHRS, CDR2 YFSETQ. CDR3 sequence: CASSPLTGQETQYF. The CDR3 DNA sequence: TGTGCCAGCAGTCCCCTGACAGGGCAAGAGACCCAGTACTTC.

The chain is built from TRBV5-1 and TRBJ2-3; a possible D gene is TRBD1 (6 bases). This CDR3 is 14 amino acids long. Trimming left V 4 bases short and J 5 bases short, with 14 bases between. The V gene's germline CDR1 is SGHRS and CDR2 YFSETQ. Here the CDR3 DNA reads TGCGCCAGCAGCCTAGGACAGTATGGAGATACGCAGTATTTT. This translates into CASSLGQYGDTQYF.

In this sample, this clonotype turned up a few times. The chain combines TRBV12-5 with TRBJ2-1; no clear D. Germline CDR1 reads LGHNT; CDR2 reads FRNRAP. The germline V and J ends were trimmed by 3 bases and 7 bases, with 4 bases remaining between them. The CDR3 length is 11 residues. CDR3: CASGLRNEQFF. The CDR3 coding sequence is TGTGCTAGTGGTTTACGGAATGAGCAGTTCTTC.

This clonotype occurred a few times. The rearrangement joins TRBV7-9 to TRBJ2-7; 10 bases align to TRBD1. The J segment lost 6 bases and the V segment lost 7 bases, leaving 18 bases of the junction unmatched. There are 17 residues in the CDR3. CDR1 and CDR2 from the germline V gene are SEHNR and FQNEAQ (reference sequence). The CDR3 here is CASNFPGLGQGTGEQYF. The CDR3 nucleotides are TGTGCCAGCAACTTCCCCGGGCTGGGACAGGGGACGGGCGAGCAGTACTTC.

The chain links TRBV7-9 to TRBJ1-3; 7 nucleotides match TRBD1. CDR3 length: 13 residues. With 5 bases clipped from V and 8 bases from J, the junction kept 6 bases outside the gene matches. Germline CDR1 and CDR2: SEHNR and FQNEAQ (reference sequence). The DNA of the CDR3 is TGTGCCAGCAGCACGGGACAGATGGACACCATATATTTT. Its translation: CASSTGQMDTIYF.

V and J are TRBV20-1 and TRBJ2-2; 7 nucleotides match TRBD2. V trimming: 6 bases; J trimming: 4 bases; junction bases outside the gene matches: 20. Germline V gene data show CDR1 as DFQATT and CDR2 as SNEGSKA (reference sequence). The CDR3 extends over 18 amino acids. CDR3 coding DNA: TGCAGTGCGGGGAGGTCACCCACGGGGGGAAGCACCACCGGGGAGCTGTTTTTT. It specifies CSAGRSPTGGSTTGELFF.

The chain is built from TRBV5-1 and TRBJ2-2, with 10 positions matching TRBD2. This CDR3 contains 15 residues. Per the germline V gene, CDR1 is SGHRS and CDR2 is YFSETQ. Trimming took 4 bases from V and 3 from J; bases not matched to a gene: 3. This CDR3 is CASSQTSGHTGELFF. The CDR3 DNA sequence: TGCGCCAGCAGCCAGACTAGCGGGCACACCGGGGAGCTGTTTTTT.

V usage is TRBV5-1 and J usage is TRBJ2-1; D remains unclear. The germline V gene encodes CDR1 SGHRS and CDR2 YFSETQ. The CDR3 loop spans 14 amino acids. V gave up 5 bases and J gave up 5 bases, with 14 bases separating them. The CDR3 bases are TGCGCCAGCAGAGATGCCCTGCCCAACAATGAGCAGTTCTTC. Its translation: CASRDALPNNEQFF.

This clonotype was seen only once. The chain is built from TRBV28 and TRBJ2-5; D possibly corresponds to TRBD2 (6 bases). The end of the DNA aligns better with TRBJ2-1, so the J call may be wrong. Germline V gene data show CDR1 as MDHEN and CDR2 as SYDVKM. The CDR3 is made up of 13 amino acids. DNA for the CDR3: TGTGCCAGCAGTTTACTCGGGAGTGGTGAGCAGTTCTTC. This translates into CASSLLGSGEQFF.

This sequence joins TRBV6-5 and TRBJ1-1, with D possibly TRBD1 on 6 matching bases. Trimming took off 7 bases at V and 8 bases at J, with 11 bases between the two ends. Germline V gene data show CDR1 as MNHEY and CDR2 as SVGAGI. The CDR3 is made up of 11 amino acids. CDR3 in amino acids: CASTKTGEAFF. The CDR3 region has the DNA TGTGCCAGCACTAAGACAGGAGAAGCTTTCTTT.

Comments on this clonotype: A much larger clone differs from this one at a single base, so this may be a read error. The J gene is TRBJ1-6, the V gene TRBV6-1; D perhaps matches TRBD1 (5 bases). CDR1 and CDR2 (germline): MNHNS, SASEGT. The CDR3 has 15 residues. CDR3 DNA sequence: TGTGCCGGCAGTGAAGACAGTAACTCCGTTTCACCCCTCCACTTT. It translates to CAGSEDSNSVSPLHF.

The chain uses TRBV6-1 and TRBJ2-5; TRBD2 agrees at 9 bases. Gene TRBJ2-7 matches the end of the DNA better, so the J call may be wrong. The length of the CDR3 is 16 residues. From germline, CDR1 is MNHNS and CDR2 SASEGT. The CDR3 spells CASSDLLLAGIYEQYF. CDR3 DNA sequence: TGTGCCAGCAGTGATTTACTCCTAGCGGGAATCTACGAGCAGTACTTC.

A few counts support this clonotype. The chain employs TRBV12-3 or TRBV12-4 and TRBJ1-1; tentatively, D is TRBD1 (5 bases). The germline V and J ends were trimmed by 6 bases and 7 bases, with 15 bases remaining between them. CDR3 size: 13 residues. This chain's CDR3 is CASSHPGTDEAFF. In DNA, the CDR3 is TGTGCCAGCAGCCACCCAGGGACGGATGAAGCTTTCTTT.

The CDR3 here is CASSRTSGRGSYEQYF. In DNA, the CDR3 is TGTGCCAGCAGCCGGACTAGCGGGAGGGGCTCCTACGAGCAGTACTTC. The chain recombines TRBV7-2 with TRBJ2-7, with 15 nucleotides matching TRBD2. Germline lookup yields CDR1 SGHTA and CDR2 FQGNSA. Trimming cost V 5 bases and J 0 bases; bases outside gene matches: 2. This CDR3 contains 16 residues. Combining the CDR3 with reference TRBV7-2 and TRBJ2-7 gives the whole variable domain GAGVSQSPSNKVTEKGKDVELRCDPISGHTALYWYRQSLGQGLEFLIYFQGNSAPDKSGLPSDRFSAERTGGSVSTLTIQRTQQEDSAVYLCASSRTSGRGSYEQYFGPGTRLTVT.

There are a few counts of this clonotype. The J gene is TRBJ2-7, the V gene TRBV4-1; TRBD2 aligns across 10 bases. The closer fit of TRBJ2-1 to the DNA end suggests the J call may be wrong. The V gene's germline CDR1 is MGHRA and CDR2 YSYEKL. This CDR3 has 17 amino acids. Written as DNA, the CDR3 is TGCGCCAGCAGCCACGCCGGACTAGCGGCTAACTACAATGAGCAGTTCTTC. The encoded protein is CASSHAGLAANYNEQFF.